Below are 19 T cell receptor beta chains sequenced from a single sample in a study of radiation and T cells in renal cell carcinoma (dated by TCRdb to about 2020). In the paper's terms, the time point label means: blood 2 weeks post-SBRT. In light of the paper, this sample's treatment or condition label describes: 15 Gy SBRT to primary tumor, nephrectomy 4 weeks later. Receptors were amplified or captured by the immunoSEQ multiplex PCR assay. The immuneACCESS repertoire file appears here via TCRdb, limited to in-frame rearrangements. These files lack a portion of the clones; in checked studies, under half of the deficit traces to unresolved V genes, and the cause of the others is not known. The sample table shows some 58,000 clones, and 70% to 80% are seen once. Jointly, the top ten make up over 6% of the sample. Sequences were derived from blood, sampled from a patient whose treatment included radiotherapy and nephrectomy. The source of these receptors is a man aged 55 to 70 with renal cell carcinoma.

CDR3 in amino acids: CASSGQRGTSGSGYNEQFF. The DNA of the CDR3 is TGTGCCAGCAGCGGACAGCGAGGGACTAGCGGGAGCGGATACAATGAGCAGTTCTTC. The J gene is TRBJ2-1, the V gene TRBV7-3; 14 bases agree with TRBD2. This CDR3 contains 19 residues. CDR1 is SGHTA and CDR2 is FQGTGA in the germline V gene. J gave up 4 bases and V 5 bases, and 13 bases lay outside the gene matches.

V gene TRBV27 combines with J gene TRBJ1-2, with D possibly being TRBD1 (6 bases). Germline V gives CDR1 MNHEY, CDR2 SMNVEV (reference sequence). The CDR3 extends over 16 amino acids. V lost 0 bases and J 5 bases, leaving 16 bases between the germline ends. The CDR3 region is CASSLSQQGGTYGYTF. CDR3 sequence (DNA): TGTGCCAGCAGTTTATCCCAACAGGGAGGGACTTATGGCTACACCTTC.

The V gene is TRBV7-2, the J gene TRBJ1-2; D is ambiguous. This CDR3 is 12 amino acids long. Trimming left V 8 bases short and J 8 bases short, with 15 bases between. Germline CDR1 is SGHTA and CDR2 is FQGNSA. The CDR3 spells CASGLTAWGYTF. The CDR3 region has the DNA TGTGCCAGCGGACTTACGGCGTGGGGCTACACCTTC. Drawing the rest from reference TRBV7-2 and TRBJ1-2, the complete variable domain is GAGVSQSPSNKVTEKGKDVELRCDPISGHTALYWYRQSLGQGLEFLIYFQGNSAPDKSGLPSDRFSAERTGGSVSTLTIQRTQQEDSAVYLCASGLTAWGYTFGSGTRLTVV.

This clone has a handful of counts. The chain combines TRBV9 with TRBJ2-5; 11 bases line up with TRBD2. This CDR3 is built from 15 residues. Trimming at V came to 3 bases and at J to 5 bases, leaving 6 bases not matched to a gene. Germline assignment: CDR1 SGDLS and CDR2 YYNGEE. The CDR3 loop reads CASSATSGGVETQYF. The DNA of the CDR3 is TGTGCCAGCAGCGCTACTAGCGGGGGCGTTGAGACCCAGTACTTC.

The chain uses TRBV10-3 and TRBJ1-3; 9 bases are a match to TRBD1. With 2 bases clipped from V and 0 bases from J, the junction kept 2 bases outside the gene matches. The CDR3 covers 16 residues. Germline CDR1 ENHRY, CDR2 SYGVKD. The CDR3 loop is CAISEPGQGSGNTIYF. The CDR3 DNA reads TGTGCCATCAGTGAGCCGGGACAGGGCTCTGGAAACACCATATATTTT.

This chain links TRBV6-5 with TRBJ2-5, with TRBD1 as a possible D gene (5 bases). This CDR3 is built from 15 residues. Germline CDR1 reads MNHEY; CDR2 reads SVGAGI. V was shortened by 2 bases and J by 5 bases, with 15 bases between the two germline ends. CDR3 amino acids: CASSYPTGAQETQYF. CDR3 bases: TGTGCCAGCAGTTACCCTACTGGGGCGCAGGAGACCCAGTACTTC.

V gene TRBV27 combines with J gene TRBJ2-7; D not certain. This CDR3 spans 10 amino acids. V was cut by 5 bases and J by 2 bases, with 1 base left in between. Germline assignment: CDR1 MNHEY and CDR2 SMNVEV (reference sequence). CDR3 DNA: TGTGCCAGCAGTCCCTACGAGCAGTACGTC. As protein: CASSPYEQYV.

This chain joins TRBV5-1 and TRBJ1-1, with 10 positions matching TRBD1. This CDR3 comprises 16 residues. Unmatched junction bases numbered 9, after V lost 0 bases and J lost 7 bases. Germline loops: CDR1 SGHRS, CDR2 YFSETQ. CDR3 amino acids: CASSLGGQGNEGEAFF. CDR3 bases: TGCGCCAGCAGCTTGGGGGGACAGGGGAACGAAGGTGAAGCTTTCTTT.

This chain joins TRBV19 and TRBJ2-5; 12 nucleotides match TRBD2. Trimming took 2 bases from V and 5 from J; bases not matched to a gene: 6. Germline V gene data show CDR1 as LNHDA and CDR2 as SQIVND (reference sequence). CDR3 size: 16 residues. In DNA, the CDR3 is TGTGCCAGTAGTATACAGGCTAGCGGGAGGGTGGAGACCCAGTACTTC. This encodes CASSIQASGRVETQYF.

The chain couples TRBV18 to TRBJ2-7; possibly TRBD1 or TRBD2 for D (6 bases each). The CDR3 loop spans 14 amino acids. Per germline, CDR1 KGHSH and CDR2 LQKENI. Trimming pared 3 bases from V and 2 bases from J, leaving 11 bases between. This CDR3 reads CASSPWGATYEQYV. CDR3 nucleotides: TGTGCCAGCTCACCCTGGGGGGCGACCTACGAGCAGTACGTC.

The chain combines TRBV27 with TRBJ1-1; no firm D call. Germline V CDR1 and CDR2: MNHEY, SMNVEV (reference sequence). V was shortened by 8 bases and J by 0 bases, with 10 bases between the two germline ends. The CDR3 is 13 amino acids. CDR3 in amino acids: CASSDSMNTEAFF. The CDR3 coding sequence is TGTGCCAGCTCTGACTCCATGAACACTGAAGCTTTCTTT.

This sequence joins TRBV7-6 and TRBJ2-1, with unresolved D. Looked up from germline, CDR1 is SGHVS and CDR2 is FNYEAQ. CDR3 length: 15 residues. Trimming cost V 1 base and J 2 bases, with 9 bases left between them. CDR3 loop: CASSLDARTYNEQFF. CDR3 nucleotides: TGTGCCAGCAGCTTAGATGCCAGAACCTACAATGAGCAGTTCTTC.

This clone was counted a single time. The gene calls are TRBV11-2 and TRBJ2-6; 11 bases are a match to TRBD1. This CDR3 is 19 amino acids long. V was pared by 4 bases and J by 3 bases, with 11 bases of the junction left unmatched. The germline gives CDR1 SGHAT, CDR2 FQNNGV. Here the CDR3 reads CASSSGARDRGFGANVLTF. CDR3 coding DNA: TGTGCCAGCAGCTCGGGGGCCCGGGACAGGGGGTTTGGGGCCAACGTCCTGACTTTC.

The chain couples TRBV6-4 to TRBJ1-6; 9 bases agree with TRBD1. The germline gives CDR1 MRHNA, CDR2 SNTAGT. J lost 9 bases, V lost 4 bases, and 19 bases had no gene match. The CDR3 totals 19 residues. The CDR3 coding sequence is TGTGCCAGCAGTGGGTACTCGGACAGGGGCCGTTCTGGGACTTCACCCCTCCACTTT. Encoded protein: CASSGYSDRGRSGTSPLHF.

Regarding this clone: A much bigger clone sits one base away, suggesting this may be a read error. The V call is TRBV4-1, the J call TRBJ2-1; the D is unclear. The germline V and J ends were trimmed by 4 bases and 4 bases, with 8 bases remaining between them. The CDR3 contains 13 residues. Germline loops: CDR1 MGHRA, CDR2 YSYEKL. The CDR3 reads CASSPGPYNEQFF. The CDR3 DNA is TGCGCCAGCAGCCCCGGACCTTACAATGAGCAGTTCTTC.

CDR3 amino acids: CASSQDRGSSSYNEQFF. The CDR3 DNA is TGCGCCAGCAGCCAGGATAGAGGGTCTAGCTCCTACAATGAGCAGTTCTTC. The chain recombines TRBV4-1 with TRBJ2-1; a weak D match, TRBD2 (5 bases). The CDR3 covers 17 residues. V lost 3 bases, J lost 0 bases, and 15 bases lay in between. Germline CDR1 is MGHRA and CDR2 is YSYEKL.

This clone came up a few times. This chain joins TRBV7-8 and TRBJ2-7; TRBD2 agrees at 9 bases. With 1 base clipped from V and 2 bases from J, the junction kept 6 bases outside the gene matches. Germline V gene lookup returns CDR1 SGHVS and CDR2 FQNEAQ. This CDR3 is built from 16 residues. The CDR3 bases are TGTGCCAGCAGCTTAGGTCTAGCGGGGCCCCCCTACGAGCAGTACGTC. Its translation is CASSLGLAGPPYEQYV.

The CDR3 DNA reads TGTGCCAGCAGTTTTGGACAGACGTACCAAGAGACCCAGTACTTC. Protein: CASSFGQTYQETQYF. The chain employs TRBV27 and TRBJ2-5; TRBD1 is a possible D gene (6 bases). The CDR3 loop spans 15 amino acids. Trimming shortened V by 3 bases and J by 0 bases, and 11 bases separated the two germline ends. The germline V gene has CDR1 MNHEY and CDR2 SMNVEV (reference sequence).

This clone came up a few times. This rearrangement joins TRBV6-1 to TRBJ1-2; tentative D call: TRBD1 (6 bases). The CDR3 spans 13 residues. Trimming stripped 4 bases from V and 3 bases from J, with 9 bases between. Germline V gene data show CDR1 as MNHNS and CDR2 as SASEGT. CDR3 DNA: TGTGCCAGCAGTGCCTCAGGGGACTATGGCTACACCTTC. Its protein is CASSASGDYGYTF.